This is a list of T cell receptor beta chains from one sample in a study of blood T cell repertoires in COVID-19. Libraries were prepared by immunoSEQ multiplex PCR; TCRdb keeps only in-frame clonotypes and omits some of them. The sample lists 300,000 to 350,000 clones, 80% to 90% seen once, with about 6.3% in the top ten. The specimen was peripheral blood. The source is a woman aged 45-60 years with COVID-19, enrolled during active disease. CDR3s include the opening cysteine and the closing phenylalanine or tryptophan. The order of the fields is V gene, D gene, J gene, clone size, CDR3 DNA, CDR3 protein. D genes are given only for firm matches. Not all rows give a size; the values are once, few, many and, for expanded clones, a class.

>TRBV5-4|-|TRBJ1-2|-
TGTGCCAGCAGCTTGGTAGGGGCGCTTGGCTACACCTTC
CASSLVGALGYTF
>TRBV11-3|TRBD1|TRBJ1-1|-
TGTGCCAGCAGCTTAGCGTCGACAGGGGGGCCTGTAGCTTTCTTT
CASSLASTGGPVAFF
>TRBV4-3|TRBD2|TRBJ2-2|-
TGCGCCAGCAGCAAGACTAGCGGAGGGGACACCGGGGAGCTGTTTTTT
CASSKTSGGDTGELFF
>TRBV11-3|-|TRBJ2-5|-
TGTGCCAGCAGCGACAGGACTCCCCAAGAGACCCAGTACTTC
CASSDRTPQETQYF
>TRBV6-2/TRBV6-3|TRBD2|TRBJ2-1|-
TGTGCCAGCAGTTTCCTAATGACTAGCGGGAAGGTCGGGAGCTCCTACAATGAGCAGTTCTTC
CASSFLMTSGKVGSSYNEQFF
>TRBV18|-|TRBJ1-1|-
TGTGCCAGCTCACCCCCGGGATTAGAGGGTTTGAACACTGAAGCTTTCTTT
CASSPPGLEGLNTEAFF
>TRBV19|TRBD1|TRBJ2-1|-
TGTGCCAGTAGTAGGACAGGGCACAATGAGCAGTTCTTC
CASSRTGHNEQFF
>TRBV7-2|TRBD2|TRBJ2-3|-
TGTGCCAGCAGCCTCCGGGGAGGGTATAGCGGGAGAGGGGCAGATACGCAGTATTTT
CASSLRGGYSGRGADTQYF
>TRBV2|-|TRBJ2-7|-
TGTGCCAGCAACCCTCAAGGGGGAAGGGGATACGAGCAGTACTTC
CASNPQGGRGYEQYF
>TRBV7-6|-|TRBJ1-1|-
TGTGCCAGCAGCTGGGGCAGGGAAACTGAAGCTTTCTTT
CASSWGRETEAFF
>TRBV24-1|TRBD2|TRBJ2-1|-
TGTGCCACCAGTCGGACTAGCGGGAACTACAATGAGCAGTTCTTC
CATSRTSGNYNEQFF
>TRBV27|-|TRBJ1-3|few
TGTGCCAGCAGGCGTACAGGGTCTGGAAACACCATATATTTT
CASRRTGSGNTIYF
>TRBV5-4|TRBD2|TRBJ2-4|-
TGTGCCAGCAGCTTGGCGAAGACTAGCAACATTCAGTACTTC
CASSLAKTSNIQYF
>TRBV6-6|TRBD1|TRBJ2-6|-
TGTGCCAGCGAAGCAGGGACAGCTGGGGCCAACGTCCTGACTTTC
CASEAGTAGANVLTF
>TRBV6-2/TRBV6-3|-|TRBJ2-5|once
TGTGCCAGCAGTCCCCTGGACAGACTCCAAGAGACCCAGTACTTC
CASSPLDRLQETQYF
>TRBV6-2/TRBV6-3|TRBD2|TRBJ2-2|-
TGTGCCAGCAGTTACTCGTGGCTAGCGGGAGGCACCGGGGAGCTGTTTTTT
CASSYSWLAGGTGELFF
>TRBV7-2|TRBD1|TRBJ1-1|-
TGTGCCAGCAGCTTAAAAGGGCCAGGGGGCACTGAAGCTTTCTTT
CASSLKGPGGTEAFF
>TRBV7-2|TRBD2|TRBJ2-5|-
TGTGCCAGCAGCCTAAATAGCGGGAGAGAGACCCAGTACTTC
CASSLNSGRETQYF
>TRBV24-1|-|TRBJ1-2|-
TGTGCCACCAGTGATCCAGGGGAGGGCTACACCTTC
CATSDPGEGYTF
>TRBV30|-|TRBJ1-5|-
TGTGCCTGGAGTACAAGTAGCAATCAGCCCCAGCATTTT
CAWSTSSNQPQHF
>TRBV6-5|TRBD1|TRBJ2-7|-
TGTGCCAGCACCCGGGACAGGTCTCCCCTCTACGAGCAGTACTTC
CASTRDRSPLYEQYF
>TRBV19|-|TRBJ1-1|once
TGTGCCAGTAGTATAGACTGGCAAACTGAAGCTTTCTTT
CASSIDWQTEAFF
>TRBV9|TRBD2|TRBJ2-1|-
TGTGCCAGCAGCTCACTAGCGGGAGGCTACAATGAGCAGTTCTTC
CASSSLAGGYNEQFF
>TRBV28|TRBD2|TRBJ2-3|-
TGTGCCGGCCTGCAATCTGGGGGGGGTACGCAGTATTTT
CAGLQSGGGTQYF
>TRBV11-2|-|TRBJ1-1|-
TGTGCCAGCAGCGGGCGAGGGACATCGGATGAAGCTTTCTTT
CASSGRGTSDEAFF
>TRBV4-3|-|TRBJ1-2|-
TGCGCCAGCAGCCAAGATGAGGGAACTTGGAACTATGGCTACACCTTC
CASSQDEGTWNYGYTF
>TRBV30|-|TRBJ2-1|once
TGTGCCTGGAGTGTACGCGCGGGTCCCTACAATGAGCAGTTCTTC
CAWSVRAGPYNEQFF
>TRBV11-3|TRBD1|TRBJ1-4|-
TGTGCCAGCAGCTTAGTGGGACAGTATAATGAAAAACTGTTTTTT
CASSLVGQYNEKLFF
>TRBV5-4|-|TRBJ1-6|-
TGTGCCAGCAGCTCGAAGGGAGACTTAAATTCACCCCTCCACTTT
CASSSKGDLNSPLHF
>TRBV18|-|TRBJ2-6|-
TGTGCCAGCTCACCACCGAGGGCGTACTCTGGGGCCAACGTCCTGACTTTC
CASSPPRAYSGANVLTF
>TRBV19|-|TRBJ1-1|once
TGTGCCAGTAGTATACGAAAGACAGAGAACACTGAAGCTTTCTTT
CASSIRKTENTEAFF
>TRBV19|TRBD1|TRBJ1-5|-
TGTGCCAGTAGGTTGACAGGGAATCAGCCCCAGCATTTT
CASRLTGNQPQHF
>TRBV6-2/TRBV6-3|TRBD2|TRBJ2-7|-
TGTGCCAGCAGTTACAATCCTAGCGGGAACCTATACGAGCAGTACTTC
CASSYNPSGNLYEQYF
>TRBV6-1|TRBD1|TRBJ2-7|-
TGTGCCAGCAGTGAAGTGACAGGGTTCGACGAGCAGTACTTC
CASSEVTGFDEQYF
>TRBV7-2|-|TRBJ1-2|-
TGTGCCAGCAGCTTAGACTCAGGGGTCTATGGCTACACCTTC
CASSLDSGVYGYTF
>TRBV11-2|TRBD1|TRBJ2-7|-
TGTGCCAGCAGCTTGGTTGGGACAGGGTTCTACGAGCAGTACTTC
CASSLVGTGFYEQYF
>TRBV19|-|TRBJ2-3|many
TGTGCCAGCCGTCGCCTAGCCGGGAGAAGTGGAGATACGCAGTATTTT
CASRRLAGRSGDTQYF
>TRBV5-8|TRBD1|TRBJ1-2|-
TGTGCCAGCAGCTTCCATGGGCAGGGGGATGGCTACACCTTC
CASSFHGQGDGYTF
>TRBV21-1|-|TRBJ2-7|-
TGTGCCAGCAGCAAAACATGCAGGGCGCGCGGTTACGAGCAGTACTTC
CASSKTCRARGYEQYF
>TRBV7-8|-|TRBJ1-1|-
TGTGCCAGCAGCTTAGCCCGGACAGTTCCCGAAGCTTTCTTT
CASSLARTVPEAFF
>TRBV6-5|TRBD1|TRBJ2-1|-
TGTGCCAGCAGTTACTCGGGACAGGGGAATCACAATGAGCAGTTCTTC
CASSYSGQGNHNEQFF
>TRBV6-5|-|TRBJ2-5|-
TGTGCCAGCAGTTCCACCTATTTAGAGACCCAGTACTTC
CASSSTYLETQYF
>TRBV6-1|TRBD1|TRBJ1-6|few
TGTGCCAGCAGTGGGGGGACAGGGTCCAGCGGGTTCTATAATTCACCCCTCCACTTT
CASSGGTGSSGFYNSPLHF
>TRBV18|-|TRBJ1-2|-
TGTGCCAGCTCACCACCTCCGGGAGGGGGCTATGGCTACACCTTC
CASSPPPGGGYGYTF
>TRBV10-3|-|TRBJ2-1|-
TGTGCCATCAAAGAGTATCAACTCTACAATGAGCAGTTCTTC
CAIKEYQLYNEQFF
>TRBV12-3/TRBV12-4|-|TRBJ2-7|-
TGTGCCAGCAGTTCGACATACGAGCAGTACTTC
CASSSTYEQYF
>TRBV6-5|-|TRBJ1-2|-
TGTGCCAGCAGTCCGGAGACGAACTATGGCTACACCTTC
CASSPETNYGYTF
>TRBV5-1|-|TRBJ2-5|once
TGCGCCAGCAGCTTGGACGGCGGCCCGGGGACCCAGTACTTC
CASSLDGGPGTQYF
>TRBV7-3|-|TRBJ2-3|once
TGTGCCAGCAGCTTCGAGGGGGGAGGGTCCTCAGATACGCAGTATTTT
CASSFEGGGSSDTQYF
>TRBV6-5|-|TRBJ1-2|-
TGTGCCAGCAGCCTTCGGGAACAGGCGGGAGGCTACACCTTC
CASSLREQAGGYTF
>TRBV27|-|TRBJ2-7|-
TGTGCCAGCAGTGCCCAGGGGCCCGGCGGGCAGTACTTC
CASSAQGPGGQYF
>TRBV19|TRBD1|TRBJ1-5|-
TGTGCCAGTAGTATAGATTGGTCCAGGGGGCGGAACAATCAGCCCCAGCATTTT
CASSIDWSRGRNNQPQHF
>TRBV5-4|-|TRBJ2-5|-
TGTGCCAGCAGCTTGGTGTCTAGGAGAGGACAAGAGACCCAGTACTTC
CASSLVSRRGQETQYF